A single sample gave rise to the 6 T cell receptor beta chains below, sequenced in a study of blood T cells in healthy people across ages. It was with a sample-barcoded 5' primer and a J-beta primer mix that a second PCR of about 6 to 12 cycles was run. TCRdb recomputed calls from the 5' RACE reads with MiXCR, one row per CDR3 protein. The repertoire holds roughly 680,000 distinct CDR3 sequences, 45% to 60% seen once, with roughly 13% in the top ten. The sequenced sample was blood. Receptors were obtained from a woman of 80 years or more in good health.

This clonotype was observed at least ten times. This rearrangement joins TRBV20-1 to TRBJ1-6, with D hard to call. Trimming removed 6 bases from V and 11 bases from J, with 8 bases in between. CDR1 is DFQATT and CDR2 is SNEGSKA in the germline V gene (reference sequence). This CDR3 comprises 10 residues. The CDR3 DNA follows: TGCAGTGCCCGGCCCCCACCCCTCCACTTT. Its translation is CSARPPPLHF.

The chain employs TRBV6-1 and TRBJ2-3; 11 bases fit TRBD2. Germline values: CDR1 MNHNS, CDR2 SASEGT. The CDR3 has 19 amino acids. V lost 3 bases and J lost 4; bases outside the gene matches: 15. The DNA for the CDR3 is TGTGCCAGCAGTGAGGAAGTGGGACTAGCGGATGGCCGTGCAGATACGCAGTATTTT. It yields the protein CASSEEVGLADGRADTQYF.

This clonotype was counted a few times. Sequence at one end of the junction differs from germline and may be a read error. The V and J genes are TRBV3-1 and TRBJ2-5, with 7 nucleotides matching TRBD1. The CDR3 spans 16 residues. The germline V gene has CDR1 LGHDT and CDR2 YNNKEL (reference sequence). The CDR3 nucleotides read TGTGCCAGCCGCCAAGCAACAGGGGTGTTCCAAGAGACCCAGTACTTC. Translated: CASRQATGVFQETQYF.

This clonotype was counted between two and nine times. V and J are TRBV6-1 and TRBJ2-2; TRBD1 might be the D (6 bases). Trimming stripped 8 bases from V and 5 bases from J, with 15 bases between. This CDR3 region has 14 residues. Germline V lookup: CDR1 MNHNS, CDR2 SASEGT. CDR3 coding DNA: TGTGCCAGCGACTGGGGGCGACGGACCGGGGAGCTGTTTTTT. Its translation is CASDWGRRTGELFF.

The count of this clonotype is one. At one of its ends the junction is not consistent with the germline gene, which may arise from a read error. V and J are TRBV29-1 and TRBJ1-1; the D gene is possibly TRBD1 (6 bases). From germline, CDR1 is SQVTM and CDR2 ANQGSEA. The CDR3 totals 13 residues. CDR3 coding DNA: TGCAGCGTCGAAGGACAGCTAAGGACTGAAGCTTTCTTT. It yields the protein CSVEGQLRTEAFF.

This clonotype was recorded many times. V and J are TRBV15 and TRBJ2-1; D uncertain. The germline V and J ends were trimmed by 0 bases and 7 bases, with 4 bases remaining between them. The CDR3 length is 12 residues. The germline V gene encodes CDR1 LNHNV and CDR2 YYDKDF (reference sequence). Written as DNA, the CDR3 is TGTGCCACCAGCAGAGATCGAAATGAGCAGTTCTTC. Protein product: CATSRDRNEQFF.